This T cell receptor beta chain comes out of a study of CXCR3-negative and CXCR3-positive naive CD8 T cells. Study-level points and caveats: Comparably high diversity marked both naive subsets, whereas memory CD8+ cells had much lower diversity. Memory cells differed in TRBV-TRBJ usage, but naive CXCR3-negative and CXCR3-positive cells had similar usage.

It was by 5' RACE with UMI labels that the TRB cDNA libraries were prepared. Reanalyzing the 5' RACE reads, TCRdb keeps one entry per CDR3 protein, without DNA. The sample totals under 30,000 distinct CDR3 sequences; its top ten clones hold approximately 10%. This CDR3 region has 15 residues. Per germline, CDR1 LNHNV and CDR2 YYDKDF (reference sequence). Sorts performed in triplicate captured 300,000 cells each from every CD8+ T cell subset. As for this clonotype: Antigen: not known.

This sequence originates from a human donor in good health. Some clones in this sample may be carry-over from other donors' samples. The specimen sequenced was memory CD8+ T cells from blood. The rearrangement links TRBV15 to TRBJ2-5; the D call from TCRdb, TRBD2, cannot be confirmed without DNA. CDR3 region: CATSPKRRELETQYF.